The clone carrying this T cell receptor (beta chain) came up many times. Amplification yielded TCR beta CDR3 regions, with RNA transcripts as the source. HTBI primers were the set used in a first-round RT-PCR of the TCR CDR3. TCRdb called the multiplex PCR reads again in MiXCR, with one record for every CDR3 protein. The data contain some 400,000 distinct CDR3 sequences, about a fifth of them singletons. This sample is drawn from a study of T cells in Graves' hyperthyroidism and ophthalmopathy. The germline V gene has CDR1 MNHNS and CDR2 SASEGT. The CDR3 covers 17 residues. V trimming: 1 base; J trimming: 2 bases; junction bases outside the gene matches: 8.

The sequencing sample was made of blood. The TCR was taken from a woman younger than 35 with Graves' hyperthyroidism. The rearrangement joins TRBV6-1 to TRBJ1-3; 7 bases align to TRBD1. CDR3 in DNA: TGTGCCAGCAGTGAAGTTTCGGGACAGTTCCCTGGAAACACCATATATTTT. Encoded protein: CASSEVSGQFPGNTIYF.